The rows below give T cell receptor beta chains drawn from one sample of a study of blood T cell repertoires in COVID-19. Assay: immunoSEQ multiplex PCR; the TCRdb copy retains only in-frame clones and omits some. The data contain almost 400,000 clones, approximately 90% of them singletons. Sequenced: PBMCs or T cells enriched from blood (not recorded which). Receptor source: a woman in her thirties with acute COVID-19. Each CDR3 is given with its conserved first and last residue. A D gene is named only where the DNA matches it firmly. Only some rows state a clone size, as once, few, many or a class for expanded clones.

len	j_gene	abundance	d_gene	v_gene	CDR3aa	CDR3nt
16	TRBJ1-5	once	-	TRBV18	CASSPLPVYSNQPQHF	TGTGCCAGCTCACCACTGCCAGTGTATAGCAATCAGCCCCAGCATTTT
16	TRBJ2-3	-	-	TRBV10-2	CASSPLRGTSTDTQYF	TGCGCCAGCAGTCCCCTTAGGGGGACGAGCACAGATACGCAGTATTTT
14	TRBJ1-3	-	-	TRBV30	CALNRVSPGNTIYF	TGTGCCTTAAACAGGGTCTCCCCTGGAAACACCATATATTTT
13	TRBJ2-1	-	-	TRBV27	CASSLSSTSAQFF	TGTGCCAGCAGTTTATCCTCGACTAGTGCGCAGTTCTTC
16	TRBJ2-1	-	-	TRBV7-3	CASSPQGGFSYNEQFF	TGTGCCAGCAGCCCACAAGGGGGTTTCTCCTACAATGAGCAGTTCTTC
14	TRBJ2-7	-	TRBD2	TRBV3-1/TRBV3-2	CASSQAGGSYEQYF	TGTGCCAGCAGCCAAGCGGGAGGCTCCTACGAGCAGTACTTC
14	TRBJ1-2	-	-	TRBV6-1	CASSEVPFDYGYTF	TGTGCCAGCAGTGAAGTTCCCTTTGACTATGGCTACACCTTC
16	TRBJ1-1	-	-	TRBV6-2/TRBV6-3	CASSYSIVPQASEAFF	TGTGCCAGCAGTTACTCGATTGTCCCCCAGGCTTCAGAAGCTTTCTTT
11	TRBJ1-2	-	-	TRBV6-5	CASSYGSNYTF	TGTGCCAGCAGTTACGGCAGTAACTACACCTTC
15	TRBJ2-2	-	-	TRBV3-1/TRBV3-2	CASSRGQGGARGLFF	TGTGCCAGCAGCCGAGGGCAAGGGGGGGCCCGGGGGCTGTTTTTT
13	TRBJ2-3	-	-	TRBV12-3/TRBV12-4	CASSFRGTDTQYF	TGTGCCAGCAGTTTTAGAGGCACAGATACGCAGTATTTT
18	TRBJ1-2	-	-	TRBV15	CATSRGIQVHLVDYGYTF	TGTGCCACCAGCAGAGGTATACAGGTTCACTTGGTTGACTATGGCTACACCTTC
13	TRBJ2-5	-	TRBD1	TRBV5-4	CASSVGQGETQYF	TGTGCCAGCAGCGTAGGACAGGGAGAGACCCAGTACTTC
14	TRBJ2-7	once	-	TRBV6-2/TRBV6-3	CASSSGGHSHEQYF	TGTGCCAGCAGTTCCGGGGGTCATTCCCACGAGCAGTACTTC
17	TRBJ1-6	few	-	TRBV9	CASSLYGIGEGNSPLHF	TGTGCCAGCAGCTTATACGGGATCGGTGAGGGAAATTCACCCCTCCACTTT
14	TRBJ2-1	-	TRBD2	TRBV30	CACGRRGDLNEQFF	TGTGCCTGCGGGAGGCGGGGGGACCTCAATGAGCAGTTCTTC
13	TRBJ1-2	-	-	TRBV30	CAWSVTDGGWCTF	TGTGCCTGGAGTGTAACAGACGGAGGATGGTGCACCTTC
19	TRBJ1-5	few	-	TRBV7-9	CASSLKNRRVGRSGQPQHF	TGTGCCAGCAGCTTAAAGAATCGGAGAGTCGGTCGGAGTGGTCAGCCCCAGCATTTT
18	TRBJ2-1	-	-	TRBV27	CASINYGGGDTLYNEQFF	TGTGCCAGCATCAATTATGGGGGAGGGGACACTCTCTACAATGAGCAGTTCTTC
15	TRBJ1-2	-	TRBD1	TRBV5-6	CASSLGQGALNGYTF	TGTGCCAGCAGCTTGGGACAGGGGGCCTTAAATGGCTACACCTTC
16	TRBJ1-6	-	TRBD1	TRBV2	CASSEGSGGYNSPLHF	TGTGCCAGCAGTGAGGGTTCAGGGGGCTATAATTCACCCCTCCACTTT
15	TRBJ1-1	once	TRBD1	TRBV7-3	CASSLMPGTGVGAFF	TGTGCCAGCAGCTTAATGCCCGGGACAGGGGTAGGAGCTTTCTTT
13	TRBJ1-2	-	-	TRBV21-1	CASRRRKASGYTF	TGTGCCAGCAGAAGGAGGAAGGCGAGCGGCTACACCTTC
15	TRBJ1-6	few	TRBD1	TRBV4-3	CASSHSQGSNSPLHF	TGCGCCAGCAGCCATTCACAGGGGTCCAATTCACCCCTCCACTTT
13	TRBJ2-3	few	-	TRBV29-1	CSVDEGGTDTQYF	TGCAGCGTTGATGAGGGGGGCACAGATACGCAGTATTTT
16	TRBJ1-5	-	TRBD1	TRBV2	CASSEGDRGRRQPQHF	TGTGCCAGCAGTGAGGGGGACAGGGGTCGTAGACAGCCCCAGCATTTT
13	TRBJ1-1	-	TRBD1	TRBV7-2	CASSFDRGTEAFF	TGTGCCAGCAGCTTCGACAGGGGTACTGAAGCTTTCTTT
16	TRBJ1-4	-	-	TRBV9	CASSVGPGGMGEKLFF	TGTGCCAGCAGCGTAGGGCCCGGGGGGATGGGTGAAAAACTGTTTTTT
17	TRBJ1-4	-	-	TRBV19	CASSIDLWGALNEKLFF	TGTGCCAGTAGTATAGATCTATGGGGAGCCCTTAATGAAAAACTGTTTTTT
16	TRBJ1-4	-	TRBD1	TRBV5-1	CASSSTGDRANEKLFF	TGCGCCAGCAGCTCGACAGGGGATAGGGCTAATGAAAAACTGTTTTTT
16	TRBJ1-2	-	TRBD1	TRBV29-1	CSVPDRGHRGEYGYTF	TGCAGCGTCCCGGACAGGGGGCATCGAGGGGAGTATGGCTACACCTTC
15	TRBJ1-5	-	TRBD1	TRBV3-1/TRBV3-2	CASSQGDRGPQPQHF	TGTGCCAGCAGCCAGGGGGACAGGGGGCCTCAGCCCCAGCATTTT
13	TRBJ2-1	-	-	TRBV4-1	CASSQVSADEQFF	TGCGCCAGCAGCCAGGTTAGCGCTGATGAGCAGTTCTTC
14	TRBJ2-7	-	-	TRBV5-5	CASSPPDRTYEQYF	TGTGCCAGCAGCCCACCCGACAGAACCTACGAGCAGTACTTC
13	TRBJ1-2	-	-	TRBV19	CATTGGANYGYTF	TGTGCCACCACGGGGGGCGCAAACTATGGCTACACCTTC
15	TRBJ2-3	-	TRBD2	TRBV7-8	CASSFERGATDTQYF	TGTGCCAGCAGCTTCGAGCGGGGGGCCACAGATACGCAGTATTTT
16	TRBJ2-7	-	-	TRBV10-3	CAISGWGDRSSYEQYF	TGTGCCATCAGTGGTTGGGGCGACAGGAGCTCCTACGAGCAGTACTTC
12	TRBJ2-7	-	TRBD1	TRBV30	CAWSRQGALQYF	TGTGCCTGGAGTCGACAGGGGGCTTTGCAGTACTTC
11	TRBJ1-2	-	TRBD1	TRBV29-1	CSVRTGGGYTF	TGCAGCGTTCGGACAGGAGGTGGCTACACCTTC
18	TRBJ2-2	-	-	TRBV5-1	CASTPTLSGVGYPGELFF	TGCGCCAGCACCCCAACGCTCTCAGGGGTGGGATACCCCGGGGAGCTGTTTTTT
20	TRBJ1-5	few	TRBD1	TRBV28	CASSSNHRTGGAYSNQPQHF	TGTGCCAGCAGTTCCAACCACCGGACAGGGGGCGCTTATAGCAATCAGCCCCAGCATTTT
18	TRBJ2-1	-	TRBD2	TRBV24-1	CATSATSGGWSSYNEQFF	TGTGCCACCAGTGCGACTAGCGGGGGGTGGAGCTCCTACAATGAGCAGTTCTTC
17	TRBJ1-6	-	-	TRBV9	CASSVADSANRNSPLHF	TGTGCCAGCAGCGTAGCGGACAGCGCTAACCGAAATTCACCCCTCCACTTT
15	TRBJ1-6	-	TRBD1	TRBV15	CATSRGGQGNSPLHF	TGTGCCACCAGCAGAGGGGGACAGGGAAATTCACCCCTCCACTTT
15	TRBJ1-5	-	-	TRBV9	CASSTGGSSNQPQHF	TGTGCCAGCAGCACGGGGGGGAGCAGTAATCAGCCCCAGCATTTT
17	TRBJ1-4	once	-	TRBV6-6	CASSRISFLGGGEKLFF	TGTGCCAGCAGTCGGATAAGTTTCCTCGGAGGTGGTGAAAAACTGTTTTTT
15	TRBJ2-7	-	TRBD2	TRBV5-1	CASSPTSGSSYEQYF	TGCGCCAGCAGCCCCACTAGCGGGAGCTCCTACGAGCAGTACTTC
18	TRBJ2-2	-	TRBD1	TRBV2	CASRATLGGVKNTGELFF	TGTGCCAGCAGGGCCACCCTAGGGGGCGTAAAGAACACCGGGGAGCTGTTTTTT
14	TRBJ2-7	-	-	TRBV14	CASSQGRVTYEQYF	TGTGCCAGCAGCCAAGGTCGGGTTACCTACGAGCAGTACTTC
14	TRBJ2-7	-	TRBD2	TRBV7-2	CASSEGLAYYEQYF	TGTGCCAGCAGCGAGGGACTAGCTTACTACGAGCAGTACTTC